These 18 T cell receptor beta chains share one sample of origin, sequenced in a study of control samples from healthy donors and cancer patients. Assay used: immunoSEQ multiplex PCR; TCRdb lists only in-frame clones, some missing. The data show about 120,000 clones, about 92% seen once. The sequenced material came from PBMCs. These receptors were obtained from a man aged 50 to 59 with head and neck cancer.

This rearrangement joins TRBV4-1 to TRBJ2-2; D might be TRBD1 or TRBD2, each matching 6 bases. Deletions cut 3 bases from V and 6 bases from J, with 23 bases between. Germline V gives CDR1 MGHRA, CDR2 YSYEKL. The CDR3 is made up of 18 amino acids. CDR3 coding DNA: TGCGCCAGCAGCCACGACCCCATGAGTAAGGGGGGATCCGGGGAGCTGTTTTTT. Protein sequence: CASSHDPMSKGGSGELFF.

The rearrangement uses TRBV28 and TRBJ1-6, with D tentatively TRBD1 (5 bases). V was pared by 5 bases and J by 8 bases, with 28 bases between. There are 19 residues in the CDR3. The germline gives CDR1 MDHEN, CDR2 SYDVKM. CDR3 loop: CASSRAGTSSRVIDSPLHF. The CDR3 DNA sequence: TGTGCCAGCAGTCGAGCCGGGACCTCGTCACGGGTAATAGATTCACCCCTCCACTTT.

The chain is built from TRBV11-2 and TRBJ1-2; D uncertain. There are 15 residues in the CDR3. Looked up from germline, CDR1 is SGHAT and CDR2 is FQNNGV. Trimming took off 0 bases at V and 5 bases at J, with 13 bases between the two ends. The CDR3 is CASSLDRKRLYGYTF. The DNA of the CDR3 is TGTGCCAGCAGCTTAGATCGGAAAAGACTGTATGGCTACACCTTC. Combining the CDR3 with reference TRBV11-2 and TRBJ1-2 gives the whole variable domain EAGVAQSPRYKIIEKRQSVAFWCNPISGHATLYWYQQILGQGPKLLIQFQNNGVVDDSQLPKDRFSAERLKGVDSTLKIQPAKLEDSAVYLCASSLDRKRLYGYTFGSGTRLTVV.

The gene calls are TRBV19 and TRBJ1-1; 9 bases fit TRBD1. The ends lost 7 bases at V and 4 bases at J; junction bases unmatched: 4. This CDR3 region has 13 residues. Germline loops: CDR1 LNHDA, CDR2 SQIVND (reference sequence). This CDR3 is CASTTGGRTEAFF. CDR3 DNA: TGTGCCAGTACCACAGGGGGCCGCACTGAAGCTTTCTTT. Complete variable domain (other parts from reference TRBV19 and TRBJ1-1): DGGITQSPKYLFRKEGQNVTLSCEQNLNHDAMYWYRQDPGQGLRLIYYSQIVNDFQKGDIAEGYSVSREKKESFPLTVTSAQKNPTAFYLCASTTGGRTEAFFGQGTRLTVV.

CDR3 coding DNA: TGTGCCAGCAGTTACTCGGAGGGAAGGGGTCACAATGAGCAGTTCTTC. Translated, it gives CASSYSEGRGHNEQFF. The chain uses TRBV6-7 and TRBJ2-1; D may be TRBD2 (6 bases). TRBV6-7 is identified as an open reading frame with a role that is uncertain. Deletions cut 0 bases from V and 5 bases from J, with 14 bases between. The CDR3 runs to 16 residues.

This clone is a singleton in its sample. This chain connects TRBV6-5 to TRBJ2-2; tentatively, D is TRBD1 (5 bases). The CDR3 is made up of 15 amino acids. Trimming pared 2 bases from V and 4 bases from J, leaving 11 bases between. Germline CDR1 MNHEY, CDR2 SVGAGI. The CDR3 bases are TGTGCCAGCAGTTACAGTGGGGCTTCCACCGGGGAGCTGTTTTTT. It translates to CASSYSGASTGELFF.

V is TRBV2 and J is TRBJ2-1; unclear D gene. This CDR3 comprises 15 residues. Germline CDR1 SNHLY, CDR2 FYNNEI. The ends were cut back, 2 bases at V and 0 bases at J, with 8 bases in the middle. DNA of the CDR3: TGTGCCAGCAGTGAACACCACCACTCCTACAATGAGCAGTTCTTC. As protein: CASSEHHHSYNEQFF.

This chain joins TRBV27 and TRBJ2-7, with 8 bases that match TRBD1. Germline V CDR1 and CDR2: MNHEY, SMNVEV (reference sequence). This CDR3 region has 15 residues. V gave up 2 bases and J gave up 2 bases; unmatched junction bases: 5. CDR3 residues: CASSLATGVPYEQYF. The CDR3 DNA follows: TGTGCCAGCAGTTTAGCGACAGGGGTCCCCTACGAGCAGTACTTC.

The chain joins TRBV7-3 to TRBJ1-1; D possibly corresponds to TRBD1 (5 bases). Trimming removed 4 bases at V and 5 bases at J, with 11 bases between. The CDR3 consists of 13 residues. The V gene's germline CDR1 is SGHTA and CDR2 FQGTGA. CDR3 loop: CASSSHGGTEAFF. CDR3 nucleotide sequence: TGTGCCAGCAGCTCCCACGGGGGAACTGAAGCTTTCTTT.

This clone came up once. The J gene is TRBJ1-2, the V gene TRBV27; D ambiguous. V shed 3 bases and J shed 5 bases, with 16 bases lying between them. Germline V lookup: CDR1 MNHEY, CDR2 SMNVEV (reference sequence). This CDR3 has 15 residues. CDR3 DNA sequence: TGTGCCAGCAGTTTTGGCGGCTCGCTGCCTTATGGCTACACCTTC. Protein product: CASSFGGSLPYGYTF.

The chain joins TRBV27 to TRBJ1-6, with D unclear. The CDR3 covers 17 residues. Germline CDR1 MNHEY, CDR2 SMNVEV (reference sequence). Trimming took 3 bases from V and 0 from J, leaving 12 bases between them. The CDR3, as DNA: TGTGCCAGCAGTTTCCAGCCCTTTAGCTCCTATAATTCACCCCTCCACTTT. This translates into CASSFQPFSSYNSPLHF.

CDR3 in amino acids: CASSYPAEGYNEQFF. DNA of the CDR3: TGTGCCAGCAGTTACCCCGCCGAGGGTTACAATGAGCAGTTCTTC. The rearrangement joins TRBV6-6 to TRBJ2-1; D may be TRBD2 (5 bases). Germline lookup yields CDR1 MNHNY and CDR2 SVGAGI (reference sequence). The CDR3 extends over 15 amino acids. Trimming stripped 2 bases from V and 4 bases from J, with 12 bases between.

This rearrangement joins TRBV4-3 to TRBJ1-1; the D gene is possibly TRBD1 (5 bases). This CDR3 has 16 amino acids. Germline loops: CDR1 LGHNA, CDR2 YSLEER. The V and J ends lost 4 bases and 0 bases respectively, with 15 bases between them. The CDR3 spells CASSPSRTRMNTEAFF. The CDR3, as DNA: TGCGCCAGCAGCCCCTCAAGGACAAGGATGAACACTGAAGCTTTCTTT.

This clone was seen a single time. J is TRBJ2-7 and V is TRBV4-3; no clear D. V gave up 3 bases and J gave up 4 bases, with 10 bases separating them. CDR3 length equals 13 residues. CDR1 and CDR2 from the germline V gene are LGHNA and YSLEER. CDR3: CASSQGFGYEQYF. As DNA, the CDR3 is TGCGCCAGCAGCCAGGGATTCGGGTACGAGCAGTACTTC.

In its sample, this clone ranks as medium-sized. The genes are TRBV7-8 and TRBJ1-1; D remains unclear. Germline lookup yields CDR1 SGHVS and CDR2 FQNEAQ. This CDR3 comprises 15 residues. Trimming shortened V by 5 bases and J by 4 bases, and 17 bases separated the two germline ends. Here the CDR3 DNA reads TGTGCCAGCAGCCCGGCGGGGTTCTTAAGCACTGAAGCTTTCTTT. As protein: CASSPAGFLSTEAFF. The entire variable domain, with the rest obtained from reference TRBV7-8 and TRBJ1-1, is as follows: GAGVSQSPRYKVAKRGQDVALRCDPISGHVSLFWYQQALGQGPEFLTYFQNEAQLDKSGLPSDRFFAERPEGSVSTLKIQRTQQEDSAVYLCASSPAGFLSTEAFFGQGTRLTVV.

The gene calls are TRBV7-9 and TRBJ1-1; the D gene is possibly TRBD1 (5 bases). The ends were cut back, 0 bases at V and 10 bases at J, with 12 bases in the middle. CDR3 size: 13 residues. The germline gives CDR1 SEHNR, CDR2 FQNEAQ (reference sequence). The CDR3 DNA reads as TGTGCCAGCAGCTTAGCGCAAAGGGGAAGAGCTTTCTTT. Protein product: CASSLAQRGRAFF. Based on the CDR3 plus reference TRBV7-9 and TRBJ1-1, the full variable domain is DTGVSQNPRHKITKRGQNVTFRCDPISEHNRLYWYRQTLGQGPEFLTYFQNEAQLEKSRLLSDRFSAERPKGSFSTLEIQRTEQGDSAMYLCASSLAQRGRAFFGQGTRLTVV.

The chain has TRBV11-3 and TRBJ1-4; no reliable D call. The germline gives CDR1 SGHNT, CDR2 YENEEA. The CDR3 extends over 17 amino acids. V dropped 0 bases and J dropped 6 bases, with 17 bases sitting between them. The CDR3 spells CASSLDPGRGVDEKLFF. The CDR3 DNA reads as TGTGCCAGCAGCTTAGATCCTGGACGGGGAGTGGATGAAAAACTGTTTTTT.

The chain recombines TRBV10-2 with TRBJ1-5; 9 bases are shared with TRBD1. The CDR3 totals 13 residues. CDR1 and CDR2 (germline): WSHSY, SAAADI. V dropped 8 bases and J dropped 1; count of bases not matched to a gene: 0. The CDR3 sequence is CASGTGSNQPQHF. CDR3 nucleotide sequence: TGCGCCAGCGGGACAGGGAGCAATCAGCCCCAGCATTTT.